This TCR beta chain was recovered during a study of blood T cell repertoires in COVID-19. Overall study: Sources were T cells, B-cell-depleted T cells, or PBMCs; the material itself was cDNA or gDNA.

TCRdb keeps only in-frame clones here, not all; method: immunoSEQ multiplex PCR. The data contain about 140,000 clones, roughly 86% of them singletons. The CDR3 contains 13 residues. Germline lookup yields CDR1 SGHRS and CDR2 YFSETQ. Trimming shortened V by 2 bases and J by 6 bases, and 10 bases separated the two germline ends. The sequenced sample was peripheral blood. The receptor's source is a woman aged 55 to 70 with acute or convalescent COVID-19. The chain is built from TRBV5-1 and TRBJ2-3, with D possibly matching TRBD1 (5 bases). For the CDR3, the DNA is TGCGCCAGCAGCTTTCCTCCAGGGGATACGCAGTATTTT. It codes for CASSFPPGDTQYF.